This T cell receptor beta chain was observed in a study of cytomegalovirus exposure and HLA in healthy donors. Study background: Among several hundred genotyped donors, around 80% fell in the Caucasian-associated ancestry cluster.

About this clone itself: The antigen is undetermined.

The trim removed 7 bases at V and 2 bases at J, leaving 7 bases unmatched. Germline CDR1 and CDR2: SNHLY and FYNNEI. The CDR3 has 15 residues. PCR involved 60 Vbeta and 13 Jbeta primers. TCRdb's copy holds only in-frame clones and misses some; the assay was immunoSEQ multiplex PCR. The listing contains 60,000 to 75,000 clones. Study-wide results and caveats: The availability of immune exposure information extended only to CMV serostatus. A list of 150 or so TCR beta chains associated with cytomegalovirus was given.

The rearrangement joins TRBV2 to TRBJ2-5; TRBD2 matches at 10 bases. Sample: PBMCs. This clonotype was sampled from a woman aged 25 to 39 in good health and CMV-seronegative. This CDR3 is CASKRKAGGQETQYF. The CDR3, as DNA: TGTGCCAGCAAGAGGAAAGCGGGAGGGCAAGAGACCCAGTACTTC.